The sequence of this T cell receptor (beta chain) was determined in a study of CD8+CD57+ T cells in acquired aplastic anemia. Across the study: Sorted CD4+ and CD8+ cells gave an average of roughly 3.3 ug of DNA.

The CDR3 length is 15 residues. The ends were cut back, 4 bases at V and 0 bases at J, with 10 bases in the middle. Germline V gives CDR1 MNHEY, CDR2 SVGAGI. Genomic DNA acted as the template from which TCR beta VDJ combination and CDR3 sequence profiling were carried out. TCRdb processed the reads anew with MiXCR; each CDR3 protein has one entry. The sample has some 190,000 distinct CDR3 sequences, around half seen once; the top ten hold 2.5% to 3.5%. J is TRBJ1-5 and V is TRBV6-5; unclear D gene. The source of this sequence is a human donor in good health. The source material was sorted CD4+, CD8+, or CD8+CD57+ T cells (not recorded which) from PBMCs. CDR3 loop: CASSSVHNSNQPQHF. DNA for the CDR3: TGTGCCAGCAGTTCCGTACACAATAGCAATCAGCCCCAGCATTTT.